This section outlines one T cell receptor (beta chain) sequence together with its context. The data derive from a study of shared T cell receptors in the human thymus. The assay was immunoSEQ multiplex PCR, and TCRdb's table has in-frame clones only and misses some. Here the sample spans approximately 580,000 clones, 78% being singletons. This sample also appeared in a second study, on human thymus T cells. Per that study: Resections removed during corrective heart surgery provided the thymus tissue used. Unrelated people showed highly overlapping thymic repertoires, related research reported.

Sequenced input: thymocytes. The sequence derives from a boy in the first two years of life with a congenital heart defect.

Here the CDR3 DNA reads TGTGCCTGGAGTGTACCAGCGGGAGAGGGCTACGAGCAGTACTTC. Translating gives CAWSVPAGEGYEQYF. The rearrangement joins TRBV30 to TRBJ2-7; 8 bases are shared with TRBD2. The germline CDR1 and CDR2 sequences are GTSNPN and SVGIG (reference sequence). V trimming: 0 bases; J trimming: 3 bases; junction bases outside the gene matches: 7. This CDR3 spans 15 amino acids.